This TCR beta chain was retrieved from a study of memory CD4+ T cells and cytomegalovirus serostatus. At the level of the study: This sample comes from healthy Belgian adults, 8 to 10 CMV seropositive, 24 seronegative. Notes on the study in general: CD4+ memory repertoires contained about 40% of the roughly 160 reported CMV TCRbeta sequences.

Single viable CD3+CD4+CD8-CD45RO+ cells were sorted as the memory CD4+ T cells. Total CD4+ T cells were enriched by CD4 positive selection. Trimming removed 7 bases at V and 0 bases at J, with 7 bases between. The CDR3 is 13 amino acids. Germline V gives CDR1 MDHEN, CDR2 SYDVKM. Turning to this clone: Its specificity is not known.

Clones were read by immunoSEQ multiplex PCR, and TCRdb kept only the in-frame ones, dropping some. The data contain 48,000 or so clones, roughly 78% of them singletons. The clonotype was recovered from an adult in good health and CMV-seronegative. The chain employs TRBV28 and TRBJ1-5; weak D call: TRBD1 (5 bases). Source material: memory CD4+ T cells from blood. The CDR3 spells CASTGHSNQPQHF. The CDR3 DNA follows: TGTGCCAGCACAGGGCATAGCAATCAGCCCCAGCATTTT.